The present TCR beta chain was sequenced within a study of OX40 agonist ivuxolimab in advanced cancers. V dropped 4 bases and J dropped 3; count of bases not matched to a gene: 4. This CDR3 is 15 amino acids long. The V gene's germline CDR1 is SGHTA and CDR2 FQGNSA. TCRdb keeps only in-frame clones here, not all; method: immunoSEQ multiplex PCR. Here the sample spans 70,000 to 85,000 clones, approximately 90% being singletons. The V call is TRBV7-2, the J call TRBJ1-4; TRBD1 matches at 8 bases. The sequence came from an adult with an advanced solid tumor such as melanoma, head and neck, liver or kidney cancer. Sequencing was performed on CD4+ or CD8+ T cells sorted from blood, taken in a trial of the OX40 agonist ivuxolimab. The CDR3 here is CASSSQGASNEKLFF. CDR3 nucleotide sequence: TGTGCCAGCAGCTCCCAGGGGGCGTCTAATGAAAAACTGTTTTTT.